This is a list of T cell receptor beta chains from one sample in a study of shared clonotypes between healthy human individuals. Measured with immunoSEQ multiplex PCR; TCRdb has only the in-frame clones, and not every one. The sample lists 2 million to 2.5 million clones; approximately 96% were seen once. Input material: naive CD4+ T cells sorted from blood. The receptors shown here come from a man younger than 30 in good health. CDR3s include the opening cysteine and the closing phenylalanine or tryptophan. A D gene is named only where the DNA matches it firmly. Clone size appears in some rows only: once, few, many, or a class for an expanded clone.

v_call: TRBV5-4
clone_size: once
d_call: NA
j_call: TRBJ1-2
cdr3_nt: TGTGCCAGCAGCTTGACCCCTCCCCAAATCTATGGCTACACCTTC
cdr3_aa: CASSLTPPQIYGYTF

v_call: TRBV18
clone_size: NA
d_call: NA
j_call: TRBJ1-1
cdr3_nt: TGTGCCAGCTCACCACTATCGTCCGACACTGAAGCTTTCTTT
cdr3_aa: CASSPLSSDTEAFF

v_call: TRBV5-1
clone_size: NA
d_call: TRBD2
j_call: TRBJ2-3
cdr3_nt: TGCGCCAGCAGCTTGGTGAGCGGGGGGAGGACAGATACGCAGTATTTT
cdr3_aa: CASSLVSGGRTDTQYF

v_call: TRBV10-2
clone_size: NA
d_call: TRBD2
j_call: TRBJ2-3
cdr3_nt: TGCGCCAGCAGTGACAGGCCGGGACTAGCGGGATCAGATACGCAGTATTTT
cdr3_aa: CASSDRPGLAGSDTQYF

v_call: TRBV5-1
clone_size: NA
d_call: TRBD1
j_call: TRBJ2-7
cdr3_nt: TGCGCCAGCAGCGGACAGGGGTTCGAGCAGTACTTC
cdr3_aa: CASSGQGFEQYF

v_call: TRBV7-8
clone_size: NA
d_call: TRBD1
j_call: TRBJ1-5
cdr3_nt: TGTGCCAGCAGCTCCAGGAAATCGGGACAGACAGGTTATCAGCCCCAGCATTTT
cdr3_aa: CASSSRKSGQTGYQPQHF

v_call: TRBV6-5
clone_size: NA
d_call: NA
j_call: TRBJ2-1
cdr3_nt: TGTGCCAGCAGCCCAGGGACTTTCGCCAATGAGCAGTTCTTC
cdr3_aa: CASSPGTFANEQFF

v_call: TRBV28
clone_size: NA
d_call: TRBD1
j_call: TRBJ1-2
cdr3_nt: TGTGCCAGCAGTTATGGACAGGGATCCAACTATGGCTACACCTTC
cdr3_aa: CASSYGQGSNYGYTF

v_call: TRBV5-1
clone_size: NA
d_call: NA
j_call: TRBJ2-5
cdr3_nt: TGCGCCAGCAGCTTTTCGACAGCCGGAGAGACCCAGTACTTC
cdr3_aa: CASSFSTAGETQYF

v_call: TRBV6-6
clone_size: NA
d_call: NA
j_call: TRBJ2-3
cdr3_nt: TGTGCCAGCACCTGGGACTCCACAGATACGCAGTATTTT
cdr3_aa: CASTWDSTDTQYF

v_call: TRBV7-9
clone_size: NA
d_call: NA
j_call: TRBJ2-3
cdr3_nt: TGTGCCGGGCACTTTCTTACTGGTACGCAGTATTTT
cdr3_aa: CAGHFLTGTQYF

v_call: TRBV2
clone_size: NA
d_call: TRBD2
j_call: TRBJ2-7
cdr3_nt: TGTGCCAGCACCGGACTAGCGGGAGTCCACGAGCAGTACTTC
cdr3_aa: CASTGLAGVHEQYF

v_call: TRBV4-3
clone_size: NA
d_call: TRBD1
j_call: TRBJ2-3
cdr3_nt: TGCGCCAGCAGCCAATCCGGGACAGCATCAGATACGCAGTATTTT
cdr3_aa: CASSQSGTASDTQYF

v_call: TRBV18
clone_size: NA
d_call: TRBD1
j_call: TRBJ1-2
cdr3_nt: TGTGCCAGCTCACCACTGGGGACAGGGCGGCAGTCCACCTTC
cdr3_aa: CASSPLGTGRQSTF

v_call: TRBV11-2
clone_size: NA
d_call: TRBD1
j_call: TRBJ2-3
cdr3_nt: TGTGCCAGCAGCTTTCTCGGCGGGCAGGGGGCAATCACAGATACGCAGTATTTT
cdr3_aa: CASSFLGGQGAITDTQYF

v_call: TRBV29-1
clone_size: NA
d_call: NA
j_call: TRBJ2-2
cdr3_nt: TGCAGCGTTGGAAGCCTCACGCGCACCGGGGAGCTGTTTTTT
cdr3_aa: CSVGSLTRTGELFF

v_call: TRBV10-3
clone_size: NA
d_call: TRBD1
j_call: TRBJ2-6
cdr3_nt: TGTGCCATCAAGAACTTCCCCGGGACAGGGTCTGGGGCCAACGTCCTGACTTTC
cdr3_aa: CAIKNFPGTGSGANVLTF

v_call: TRBV4-3
clone_size: NA
d_call: NA
j_call: TRBJ2-2
cdr3_nt: TGCGCCAGCAGCCGGATGGGGGCCTCGAACACCGGGGAGCTGTTTTTT
cdr3_aa: CASSRMGASNTGELFF

v_call: TRBV4-1
clone_size: NA
d_call: TRBD1
j_call: TRBJ1-1
cdr3_nt: TGCGCCAGCAGCCACAACAGGGGGCTTATGAACACTGAAGCTTTCTTT
cdr3_aa: CASSHNRGLMNTEAFF

v_call: TRBV5-4
clone_size: once
d_call: NA
j_call: TRBJ1-1
cdr3_nt: TGTGCCAGCACGTCGGGAGGGGTCGAGGGTAACACTGAAGCTTTCTTT
cdr3_aa: CASTSGGVEGNTEAFF

v_call: TRBV10-2
clone_size: NA
d_call: NA
j_call: TRBJ2-5
cdr3_nt: TGCGCCAGCAGTGAGCCCGGGACACCTCAAGAGACCCAGTACTTC
cdr3_aa: CASSEPGTPQETQYF

v_call: TRBV5-1
clone_size: NA
d_call: NA
j_call: TRBJ1-1
cdr3_nt: TGCGCCAGCAGCTATACAAACACTGAAGCTTTCTTT
cdr3_aa: CASSYTNTEAFF

v_call: TRBV28
clone_size: NA
d_call: TRBD1
j_call: TRBJ1-6
cdr3_nt: TGTGCCAGCAGGGAGGGGACAGGCGGGTCACCCCTCCACTTT
cdr3_aa: CASREGTGGSPLHF

v_call: TRBV28
clone_size: NA
d_call: NA
j_call: TRBJ1-2
cdr3_nt: TGTGCCAGCAGCCCCGGGACACCGTACTACACCTTC
cdr3_aa: CASSPGTPYYTF

v_call: TRBV7-9
clone_size: NA
d_call: TRBD1
j_call: TRBJ2-2
cdr3_nt: TGTGCCAGCAGCTTGACAGGGACCGGGGAGCTGTTTTTT
cdr3_aa: CASSLTGTGELFF

v_call: TRBV30
clone_size: once
d_call: NA
j_call: TRBJ1-2
cdr3_nt: TGTGCCTGGAGTCCAGGTTTCTTCAACGCTAACTATGGCTACACCTTC
cdr3_aa: CAWSPGFFNANYGYTF

v_call: TRBV18
clone_size: NA
d_call: TRBD1
j_call: TRBJ2-2
cdr3_nt: TGTGCCAGCTCACCACCGGGGACAGGGCCGAACACCGGGGAGCTGTTTTTT
cdr3_aa: CASSPPGTGPNTGELFF

v_call: TRBV28
clone_size: NA
d_call: NA
j_call: TRBJ2-1
cdr3_nt: TGTGCCAGCAGTGGGAAAACCGGGGCTTGGAATGAGCAGTTCTTC
cdr3_aa: CASSGKTGAWNEQFF

v_call: TRBV11-2
clone_size: once
d_call: NA
j_call: TRBJ2-7
cdr3_nt: TGTGCCAGCAGGGAAATCAGGGGGGCCCGCCTAACCTACGAGCAGTACTTC
cdr3_aa: CASREIRGARLTYEQYF

v_call: TRBV10-3
clone_size: NA
d_call: NA
j_call: TRBJ1-2
cdr3_nt: TGTGCCATCAGTGAGCCAAGTGGGGGAGGCTATGGCTACACCTTC
cdr3_aa: CAISEPSGGGYGYTF

v_call: TRBV10-3
clone_size: once
d_call: TRBD2
j_call: TRBJ2-4
cdr3_nt: TGTGCCACAGCCGGGGGGGGCATCAAAAACATTCAGTACTTC
cdr3_aa: CATAGGGIKNIQYF

v_call: TRBV4-1
clone_size: NA
d_call: TRBD2
j_call: TRBJ2-5
cdr3_nt: TGCGCCAGCAAAAGCAGACTAGCGGGGGGGCCTAGTCAAGAGACCCAGTACTTC
cdr3_aa: CASKSRLAGGPSQETQYF

v_call: TRBV2
clone_size: NA
d_call: TRBD1
j_call: TRBJ1-5
cdr3_nt: TGTGCCAGCAAGGGACAGGGCAATAGCAATCAGCCCCAGCATTTT
cdr3_aa: CASKGQGNSNQPQHF

v_call: TRBV6-1
clone_size: NA
d_call: NA
j_call: TRBJ1-2
cdr3_nt: TGTGCCAGCAGTTCCAGGCAAGGCTACACCTTC
cdr3_aa: CASSSRQGYTF

v_call: TRBV20-1
clone_size: NA
d_call: NA
j_call: TRBJ2-3
cdr3_nt: TGCAGTGCCCCAGACCCTGCCACGCAGTATTTT
cdr3_aa: CSAPDPATQYF

v_call: TRBV29-1
clone_size: NA
d_call: NA
j_call: TRBJ2-7
cdr3_nt: TGCAGCCCTCATGGGACCTACGAGCAGTACTTC
cdr3_aa: CSPHGTYEQYF

v_call: TRBV5-1
clone_size: NA
d_call: NA
j_call: TRBJ1-2
cdr3_nt: TGCGCCAGCAGCTTCTCCGGGACGCCTAACCGGTTTGGCTACACCTTC
cdr3_aa: CASSFSGTPNRFGYTF

v_call: TRBV5-4
clone_size: NA
d_call: TRBD2
j_call: TRBJ2-7
cdr3_nt: TGTGCCAGCAGCTTGAAACTCCCCGGGAGGTACGAGCAGTACTTC
cdr3_aa: CASSLKLPGRYEQYF

v_call: TRBV18
clone_size: once
d_call: NA
j_call: TRBJ2-6
cdr3_nt: TGTGCCAGCTCACCCACTGTAGGTGGGGCCAACGTCCTGACTTTC
cdr3_aa: CASSPTVGGANVLTF

v_call: TRBV6-1
clone_size: NA
d_call: TRBD2
j_call: TRBJ2-1
cdr3_nt: TGTGCTACAGGGCCTAGCGGGAGCTCCTACAATGAGCAGTTCTTC
cdr3_aa: CATGPSGSSYNEQFF

v_call: TRBV7-9
clone_size: NA
d_call: NA
j_call: TRBJ2-5
cdr3_nt: TGTGCCAGCAGCTTAGCTGGGGTGGAGACCCAGTACTTC
cdr3_aa: CASSLAGVETQYF

v_call: TRBV7-6
clone_size: NA
d_call: TRBD2
j_call: TRBJ2-1
cdr3_nt: TGTGCCAGCAGCTACCGACTAGCGAAAAGCTCCTACAATGAGCAGTTCTTC
cdr3_aa: CASSYRLAKSSYNEQFF

v_call: TRBV28
clone_size: NA
d_call: TRBD1
j_call: TRBJ2-7
cdr3_nt: TGTGCCAGCAGGCCCGCCGGGACAGGGACCTACGAGCAGTACTTC
cdr3_aa: CASRPAGTGTYEQYF

v_call: TRBV28
clone_size: once
d_call: NA
j_call: TRBJ1-2
cdr3_nt: TGTGCCAGCAGTTTATTTAGTGGCTACACCTTC
cdr3_aa: CASSLFSGYTF

v_call: TRBV30
clone_size: once
d_call: NA
j_call: TRBJ1-5
cdr3_nt: TGTGCCTCAACAGGGTTTGCTAGCAATCAGCCCCAGCATTTT
cdr3_aa: CASTGFASNQPQHF

v_call: TRBV19
clone_size: NA
d_call: NA
j_call: TRBJ2-1
cdr3_nt: TGTGCCAGTACTCCTACCCCCAAGCGCTCCAATGAGCAGTTCTTC
cdr3_aa: CASTPTPKRSNEQFF

v_call: TRBV6-4
clone_size: NA
d_call: NA
j_call: TRBJ1-1
cdr3_nt: TGTGCCAGCAGGATGACAGGGAACACTGAAGCTTTCTTT
cdr3_aa: CASRMTGNTEAFF

v_call: TRBV29-1
clone_size: NA
d_call: NA
j_call: TRBJ2-7
cdr3_nt: TGCAGCGTTGTAAGGGCAGGGACCTACGAGCAGTACTTC
cdr3_aa: CSVVRAGTYEQYF

v_call: TRBV5-8
clone_size: NA
d_call: NA
j_call: TRBJ2-3
cdr3_nt: TGTGCCAGCAGCTTGGGCGGGGGCCGGATAGATACGCAGTATTTT
cdr3_aa: CASSLGGGRIDTQYF

v_call: TRBV5-1
clone_size: NA
d_call: NA
j_call: TRBJ1-6
cdr3_nt: TGCGCCAGCAGCTTGGTGTTAATTACCGGGGACAACTATAATTCACCCCTCCACTTT
cdr3_aa: CASSLVLITGDNYNSPLHF

v_call: TRBV7-6
clone_size: NA
d_call: TRBD2
j_call: TRBJ2-7
cdr3_nt: TGTGCCAGCAGCAGGAGCCAGGGAGGGTACGAGCAGTACTTC
cdr3_aa: CASSRSQGGYEQYF

v_call: TRBV6-5
clone_size: NA
d_call: NA
j_call: TRBJ2-3
cdr3_nt: TGTGCCAGCAGTTATCAGGGCAGGACAGATACGCAGTATTTT
cdr3_aa: CASSYQGRTDTQYF

v_call: TRBV6-1
clone_size: NA
d_call: NA
j_call: TRBJ2-2
cdr3_nt: TGTGCCGGCCCCAAGGTTCCCGGGGAGCTGTTTTTT
cdr3_aa: CAGPKVPGELFF

v_call: TRBV6-6
clone_size: once
d_call: TRBD2
j_call: TRBJ2-2
cdr3_nt: TGTGCCAGCTATAGAAAAGCGGGAGGGAAGTCCGGGGAGCTGTTTTTT
cdr3_aa: CASYRKAGGKSGELFF

v_call: TRBV9
clone_size: NA
d_call: TRBD2
j_call: TRBJ2-1
cdr3_nt: TGTGCCAGCAGCCCCCACCGGGCTAGCGGGAGAAATGAGCAGTTCTTC
cdr3_aa: CASSPHRASGRNEQFF

v_call: TRBV29-1
clone_size: NA
d_call: NA
j_call: TRBJ2-5
cdr3_nt: TGCAGCGCCGCCGACTCGGGCTTTATAGAGACCCAGTACTTC
cdr3_aa: CSAADSGFIETQYF

v_call: TRBV10-1
clone_size: NA
d_call: NA
j_call: TRBJ2-1
cdr3_nt: TGCGCCAGCAGTGAGTCGACGATTAAAAGCGATGAGCAGTTCTTC
cdr3_aa: CASSESTIKSDEQFF

v_call: TRBV11-1
clone_size: NA
d_call: NA
j_call: TRBJ2-3
cdr3_nt: TGTGCCAGCAGCATGGTCACAGATACGCAGTATTTT
cdr3_aa: CASSMVTDTQYF

v_call: TRBV2
clone_size: NA
d_call: NA
j_call: TRBJ1-2
cdr3_nt: TGTGCCAGCAGTGTACAGAACTATGGCTACACCTTC
cdr3_aa: CASSVQNYGYTF